This TCR beta chain was identified in a study of regulatory T cells in long-lasting Graves disease. Study results and caveats: Comparison showed that persistent patients shared more public clonotypes (2,741) than new patients (approximately 930). Segments TRBV28, TRBJ1-2 and TRBJ2-5 showed preferential usage in persistent disease.

Sequencing libraries for TCR beta were prepared with iRepertoire HTBI primers and Arm-PCR of CDR3 regions. TCRdb redid the calling of the multiplex PCR reads with MiXCR, one entry per CDR3 protein. The sample carries about 530,000 distinct CDR3 sequences, approximately 16% recorded once. This clonotype was picked up many times. Its antigen is currently unknown. The germline V gene has CDR1 SGHVS and CDR2 FQNEAQ. This CDR3 spans 14 amino acids. With V trimmed by 3 bases and J by 6 bases, 6 bases remained unmatched. Time point denoted: newly diagnosed GD, antithyroid drugs for less than 3 months. PBMC-extracted RNA yielded the TCR library. This sample also belongs to another study, concerning T cells in Graves' hyperthyroidism and ophthalmopathy. That paper adds: It was uncontrolled infection, other autoimmune disease, pregnancy or lactation that excluded patients. RT-PCR in the first round (using the HTBI primer set) targeted the TCR CDR3.

This clonotype was obtained from a woman aged 35 to 60 with Graves disease. The V call is TRBV7-8, the J call TRBJ2-7; TRBD1 agrees at 9 bases. The sample here was peripheral blood mononuclear cells (PBMCs), taken at new diagnosis, from a patient treated with antithyroid drugs. The CDR3 DNA reads as TGTGCCAGCAGCTTGTCGACAGGGGGTCTCGAGCAGTACTTC. Encoded protein: CASSLSTGGLEQYF.